Listed here is a single T cell receptor beta chain. This clonotype occurred many times. Its antigen specificity is not known. Per-nucleotide qualities are absent, and no much larger clonotype sits a single base away. These data belong to a study of human T cells and chemical hapten exposure (dated by TCRdb to the early 2020s). For context, the study as a whole: For sensitization, 2% DPC in acetone was applied to a roughly 2 cm by roughly 2 cm area of upper inner arm skin. Patch testing was performed on the upper back with Finn chambers containing 0.01% DPC, and the patch tests were scored after 6 days according to International Contact Dermatitis Research Group standards. Some 29 alopecia patients gave blood for TCR sequencing at one to four time points (pre-sensitization, 2, 6 and 24 weeks). Each blood RNA sample was used to sequence both TCR alpha and TCR beta chains. Libraries were pooled for sequencing, and variation in per-sample TCR yields was attributed mainly to small differences in library volumes within the pool. Blood was sampled from patients pre-sensitization (week 0) and at 2, 6 and about 24 weeks after DPC sensitization. Throughout the study period of 20 to 25 weeks, patients also received therapeutic DPC doses to the scalp every week. Most of the patients in the cohort were female, and the cohort covered alopecia areata with under or over 50% scalp involvement, alopecia totalis and alopecia universalis. This study followed changes in the peripheral blood TCR repertoire in vivo during primary and secondary sensitization of alopecia patients to the hapten diphenylcyclopropenone (DPC). The paper's findings and limits, for the study overall: No change with DPC sensitization was found in the number of TCRs above 1 in 1000 frequency, and no evidence of global repertoire structure alterations was found. After repeated subsampling, changes were observed in the strength of the expansion versus patch-test correlation and in the threshold at which the correlation became significant. Expanded TCRs formed significantly more large CDR3 similarity clusters than pre-sensitization or healthy control sets, consistent with antigen-driven responses. All patients had alopecia, a presumed autoimmune disease, so their immune response might differ from that of healthy individuals. Patch test score correlated positively with the number of PT1 expanded TCRs, reaching significance at thresholds 8, 16 and 32 but not at 4.

V is shortened by 2 bases, J by 1 base, and the region joining them spans 14 bases. There are 16 amino acids in the CDR3, from cysteine to phenylalanine inclusive. Only the CDR3 DNA is retained, 48 bases long and in frame from the first base. Via the germline V gene, CDR1 is SGHAT and CDR2 FQNNGV. Per the publication, the time point label means: patch test 1, 2 weeks after DPC sensitization. In light of the paper, this sample's treatment or condition label describes: therapeutic diphenylcyclopropenone sensitization with weekly scalp DPC. Total RNA was extracted from unfractionated whole blood that had been collected in Tempus Blood RNA tubes. Blood at each patch-test visit was drawn before the patch test was applied. Eligible patients were aged 18 to 70, diagnosed with alopecia, deemed suitable for DPC therapy, and excluded if pregnant. The library relied on RACE. The instrument was a NextSeq 500. Library preparation attached unique molecular identifiers to individual cDNA molecules for quantitative, reproducible TCR counting. Per the source publication's procedure: The median number of TCRs per sample was roughly 94,000, ranging from roughly 23,224 to 690,600. The Decombinator software suite was used to annotate V, J and CDR3 in the TCR reads. For the PS versus PT1 abundance plots, all samples were subsampled to the same number of TCRs (28,000). Expanded TCRs were defined as absent before sensitization and observed at least eight times at the 2-week time point. TCRdb trimmed the raw reads at Q25, called clones with MiXCR and kept productive beta chains. Entries are consolidated by CDR3 protein sequence, retaining the most common genes and DNA. What appears here as the V and J calls and clone size reflects TCRdb's work, not the paper's. The sample data list tens of thousands of distinct CDR3 sequences, and 5.5% to 8% of these were observed just once. Of the sample, about 10% falls within the top ten clones.

Specimen: whole blood, collected in connection with sensitization to the hapten diphenylcyclopropenone (DPC). Recombination linked TRBV11-2 to TRBJ2-5, with the identity of the D gene unclear. The sequence came from a woman aged 30 to 39 with alopecia areata. Some clones in this sample may be carry-over from other donors' samples. The CDR3 sequence is CASSLWALGSQETQYF. The sequence in DNA is TGTGCCAGCAGCTTATGGGCCCTAGGATCCCAAGAGACCCAGTACTTC.